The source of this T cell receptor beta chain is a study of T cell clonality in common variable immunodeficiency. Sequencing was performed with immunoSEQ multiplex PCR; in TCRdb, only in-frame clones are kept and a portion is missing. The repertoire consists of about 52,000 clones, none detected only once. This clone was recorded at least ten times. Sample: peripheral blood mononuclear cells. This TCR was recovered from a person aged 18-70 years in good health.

CDR3 bases read: TGTGCCAGCAGCTTAGCCAGCGGGAATCGGGAA. This gives the protein CASSLASGNRE. The full CDR3 is CASSLASGNREAFF. The chain couples TRBV7-2 to TRBJ1-1; D remains ambiguous. Coverage ceases 3 residues before the CDR3 finishes, and the germline J gene fills in the end. The CDR3 loop spans 14 amino acids. In germline, CDR1 is SGHTA, CDR2 FQGNSA.